These 27 T cell receptor beta chains came from one sample sequenced in a study of a mutant IDH1 vaccine in newly diagnosed glioma. For these TCRs, the target antigens are not known. The assay was immunoSEQ multiplex PCR, and TCRdb's table has in-frame clones only and misses some. The sample consists of roughly 30,000 clones, just under 80% of them appearing once. Documented time point: week 11, during vaccination. Topical imiquimod accompanied each vaccine dose, which consisted of 300 ug of mutant IDH1 20-mer peptide. The sample consisted of PBMCs, taken from a glioma patient whose treatment included an IDH1 peptide vaccine. The receptors derive from a man aged 30-40 years with glioma.

The chain recombines TRBV19 with TRBJ1-2; D may be TRBD1 (5 bases). There are 14 residues in the CDR3. V was shortened by 7 bases and J by 8 bases, with 20 bases between the two germline ends. The germline gives CDR1 LNHDA, CDR2 SQIVND (reference sequence). CDR3 in DNA: TGTGCCAGTACCATGGGACGGAGGGCTGGCGGCTACACCTTC. Residues: CASTMGRRAGGYTF.

The genes are TRBV6-6 and TRBJ1-5; D not resolved. Germline CDR1 is MNHNY and CDR2 is SVGAGI (reference sequence). The CDR3 is 15 amino acids. Trimming took 4 bases from V and 0 from J, leaving 10 bases between them. Here the CDR3 DNA reads TGTGCCAGCAGTTCAGAACGGAATAGCAATCAGCCCCAGCATTTT. Translated: CASSSERNSNQPQHF.

The rearrangement joins TRBV4-1 to TRBJ1-4; D unclear. Germline-derived CDR1 and CDR2 are MGHRA and YSYEKL. V gave up 3 bases and J gave up 3 bases, with 14 bases separating them. CDR3 length: 16 residues. Here the CDR3 reads CASSHGDGRANEKLFF. The CDR3 nucleotides read TGCGCCAGCAGCCACGGCGACGGTAGGGCTAATGAAAAACTGTTTTTT.

A single count supports this clone. The chain employs TRBV10-1 and TRBJ2-7; a weak D match, TRBD1 (6 bases). With 0 bases removed from V and 5 bases from J, the gap between germline ends came to 11 bases. CDR1 is WNHNN, CDR2 SYGVQD, per germline (reference sequence). The CDR3 contains 14 residues. CDR3 bases: TGCGCCAGCAGTGAGTCTTACAGGGTCCACGAGCAGTACTTC. It codes for CASSESYRVHEQYF.

This chain joins TRBV29-1 and TRBJ2-1, with D perhaps given as TRBD1 or TRBD2 (5 bases each). CDR1 is SQVTM and CDR2 is ANQGSEA in the germline V gene. CDR3 length equals 11 residues. V lost 3 bases and J 7 bases, leaving 7 bases between the germline ends. The CDR3 region has the DNA TGCAGCGTTGACGAGGGGAATGAGCAGTTCTTC. Its protein product is CSVDEGNEQFF.

The chain uses TRBV7-2 and TRBJ2-3; 8 nucleotides align to TRBD2. CDR1 and CDR2 (germline): SGHTA, FQGNSA. The CDR3 spans 16 residues. Losses at the gene ends were 1 base for V and 6 bases for J; bases not matched to a gene: 9. Here the CDR3 DNA reads TGTGCCAGCAGCTTAGACTTCGCGGGGGGCCCCGATACGCAGTATTTT. Its protein product is CASSLDFAGGPDTQYF.

By sample fraction, this clone is medium-sized (0.01 to 0.1%). The chain recombines TRBV9 with TRBJ1-2, with D tentatively TRBD1 (6 bases). Between the trimmed V and J ends, which lost 0 bases and 8 bases, there was a span of 11 bases. Germline-derived CDR1 and CDR2 are SGDLS and YYNGEE. The CDR3 extends over 13 amino acids. The CDR3 is CASSVGQGLGYTF. The CDR3 DNA reads as TGTGCCAGCAGCGTAGGCCAGGGGCTGGGCTACACCTTC.

The chain uses TRBV29-1 and TRBJ1-1; no reliable D call. The ends were cut back, 0 bases at V and 4 bases at J, with 3 bases in the middle. The germline V gene has CDR1 SQVTM and CDR2 ANQGSEA. This CDR3 is built from 11 residues. The DNA for the CDR3 is TGCAGCGTTGAAGATTCCACTGAAGCTTTCTTT. It codes for CSVEDSTEAFF.

The chain links TRBV7-2 to TRBJ1-6; 7 bases are a match to TRBD1. Germline V gene data show CDR1 as SGHTA and CDR2 as FQGNSA. The CDR3 has 15 residues. Trimming took 5 bases from V and 9 from J; bases not matched to a gene: 10. CDR3 coding DNA: TGTGCCAGCAGCGAACACGGACAGGATGGTTCACCCCTCCACTTT. It codes for CASSEHGQDGSPLHF. Supplemented by reference TRBV7-2 and TRBJ1-6, the full variable domain reads GAGVSQSPSNKVTEKGKDVELRCDPISGHTALYWYRQSLGQGLEFLIYFQGNSAPDKSGLPSDRFSAERTGGSVSTLTIQRTQQEDSAVYLCASSEHGQDGSPLHFGNGTRLTVT.

This chain links TRBV15 with TRBJ2-1, with D perhaps matching TRBD1 or TRBD2 (5 bases each). V lost 1 base and J lost 10, with 14 bases in between. Germline CDR1 reads LNHNV; CDR2 reads YYDKDF (reference sequence). This CDR3 spans 14 amino acids. CDR3 bases: TGTGCCACCAGCAGAGCCTCATCAGGGACCGAGCAGTTCTTC. It is translated as CATSRASSGTEQFF.

The chain carries TRBV10-2 and TRBJ1-2; 10 bases agree with TRBD1. The V segment lost 6 bases and the J segment 2 bases; nucleotides outside the gene matches: 6. Germline V gives CDR1 WSHSY, CDR2 SAAADI. There are 15 residues in the CDR3. The CDR3 spells CASRPPGQGNYGYTF. CDR3 nucleotides: TGCGCCAGCAGGCCTCCGGGACAGGGGAACTATGGCTACACCTTC.

This clone was seen a single time. The CDR3 loop is CAWNPDRGSYEQYF. The CDR3 region has the DNA TGTGCCTGGAATCCAGACAGGGGTTCCTACGAGCAGTACTTC. The V gene is TRBV30, the J gene TRBJ2-7, with 8 bases matching TRBD1. Germline-derived CDR1 and CDR2 are GTSNPN and SVGIG (reference sequence). Trimming at V came to 4 bases and at J to 1 base, leaving 6 bases not matched to a gene. CDR3 length equals 14 residues.

The chain combines TRBV29-1 with TRBJ2-1, with D tentatively TRBD1 (6 bases). V lost 3 bases and J 7 bases, leaving 10 bases between the germline ends. Looked up from germline, CDR1 is SQVTM and CDR2 is ANQGSEA. CDR3 length equals 12 residues. The CDR3 reads CSVDARGNEQFF. The CDR3 nucleotides read TGCAGCGTTGATGCCAGGGGAAATGAGCAGTTCTTC.

The chain carries TRBV6-1 and TRBJ1-2; a possible D gene is TRBD1 (5 bases). The germline V and J ends were trimmed by 4 bases and 4 bases, with 19 bases remaining between them. Germline CDR1 is MNHNS and CDR2 is SASEGT. The CDR3 is 16 residues long. In nucleotides, the CDR3 is TGTGCCAGCAGTGCCACAGTGGGAGGGGATTTCTATGGCTACACCTTC. Encoded protein: CASSATVGGDFYGYTF.

V is TRBV21-1 and J is TRBJ1-1. TRBV21-1 counts as a pseudogene. The CDR3 has 13 residues. The chain's CDR3 is CASSKIVEEEAFF. The CDR3 DNA sequence: TGTGCCAGCAGCAAAATCGTGGAAGAGGAAGCTTTCTTT.

J is TRBJ2-5 and V is TRBV6-1, with 8 bases fitting TRBD1. The CDR3 covers 13 residues. Germline lookup yields CDR1 MNHNS and CDR2 SASEGT. The ends lost 3 bases at V and 4 bases at J; junction bases unmatched: 1. The CDR3 coding sequence is TGTGCCAGCAGTGACAGGGGGCGAGAGACCCAGTACTTC. It translates to CASSDRGRETQYF.

The V and J genes are TRBV27 and TRBJ1-1; 8 bases are shared with TRBD1. This CDR3 is 13 amino acids long. V lost 9 bases and J lost 6; bases outside the gene matches: 9. Per the germline V gene, CDR1 is MNHEY and CDR2 is SMNVEV (reference sequence). The CDR3, as DNA: TGTGCCAGTCAGGGGGCAGTTGGCTCTGAAGCTTTCTTT. It translates to CASQGAVGSEAFF.

V gene TRBV14 combines with J gene TRBJ2-3, with D possibly TRBD1 on 6 matching bases. V was cut by 2 bases and J by 5 bases, with 8 bases left in between. From germline, CDR1 is SGHDN and CDR2 FVKESK. This CDR3 region has 13 residues. The CDR3 sequence is CASSQNREDTQYF. The CDR3 bases are TGTGCCAGCAGCCAAAACAGGGAAGATACGCAGTATTTT.

V usage is TRBV10-1 and J usage is TRBJ2-7, with TRBD1 matching over 8 bases. Germline V gives CDR1 WNHNN, CDR2 SYGVQD (reference sequence). The junction had 7 bases not matched to a gene; V was cut back by 3 bases and J by 3 bases. The CDR3 sequence is 15 residues long. This CDR3 reads CASSDPKTGDYEQYF. The CDR3 region has the DNA TGCGCCAGCAGTGATCCAAAGACAGGGGACTACGAGCAGTACTTC.

This clone was picked up one time. The V call is TRBV18, the J call TRBJ2-7; 10 nucleotides line up with TRBD1. CDR1 KGHSH and CDR2 LQKENI come from the germline V gene. J gave up 6 bases and V 6 bases, and 17 bases lay outside the gene matches. The CDR3 is 17 amino acids. The CDR3 DNA sequence: TGTGCCAGCTCTTACTCGACAACCGGGACAGGGGAGGGCGAGCAGTACTTC. This translates into CASSYSTTGTGEGEQYF.

V and J are TRBV5-4 and TRBJ1-2, with 9 bases matching TRBD1. CDR3 length: 16 amino acids. The germline gives CDR1 SGHNT, CDR2 YYREEE (reference sequence). The V gene end was trimmed by 0 bases and the J gene end by 4 bases; junction bases not matched to a gene: 7. Here the CDR3 DNA reads TGTGCCAGCAGCTTGGGGGTGGGACAGGGAGCCTATGGCTACACCTTC. Protein: CASSLGVGQGAYGYTF.

V is TRBV10-3 and J is TRBJ2-1, with TRBD1 identical over 7 bases. The germline V gene has CDR1 ENHRY and CDR2 SYGVKD. CDR3 length: 16 residues. After removal of 3 bases from V and 2 bases from J, the junction contained 7 bases not matched to a gene. CDR3 sequence (DNA): TGTGCCATCAGTGATCCAACCGGGACAGCCTACAATGAGCAGTTCTTC. Translating gives CAISDPTGTAYNEQFF.

V gene TRBV30 combines with J gene TRBJ1-6; D unresolved. The CDR3 is 16 amino acids. Germline V lookup: CDR1 GTSNPN, CDR2 SVGIG (reference sequence). V was pared by 2 bases and J by 6 bases, with 17 bases between. The CDR3: CAWSPPRSRFNSPLHF. The CDR3 nucleotides read TGTGCCTGGAGTCCCCCACGGTCACGGTTTAATTCACCCCTCCACTTT. Full variable domain (rest looked up from reference TRBV30 and TRBJ1-6): SQTIHQWPATLVQPVGSPLSLECTVEGTSNPNLYWYRQAAGRGLQLLFYSVGIGQISSEVPQNLSASRPQDRQFILSSKKLLLSDSGFYLCAWSPPRSRFNSPLHFGNGTRLTVT.

This clone was counted once. The chain employs TRBV6-1 and TRBJ2-5; 7 nucleotides line up with TRBD2. This CDR3 contains 13 residues. The V gene's germline CDR1 is MNHNS and CDR2 SASEGT. Germline trimming cut 9 bases from V and 5 bases from J; bases unmatched to any gene: 9. CDR3 in amino acids: CASRKEGGETQYF. The CDR3 DNA reads as TGTGCCAGTCGTAAAGAGGGAGGGGAGACCCAGTACTTC.

The DNA of the CDR3 is TGTGCCACCAGCAGAGATCTGGGGTTCTCTTTGAACACCGGGGAGCTGTTTTTT. The encoded protein is CATSRDLGFSLNTGELFF. The chain combines TRBV15 with TRBJ2-2, with no clear D. Trimming pared 0 bases from V and 1 base from J, leaving 15 bases between. CDR3 size: 18 residues. From germline, CDR1 is LNHNV and CDR2 YYDKDF (reference sequence).

V usage is TRBV7-6 and J usage is TRBJ2-1, with D perhaps matching TRBD1 (6 bases). Trimming cost V 1 base and J 10 bases, with 11 bases left between them. Per germline, CDR1 SGHVS and CDR2 FNYEAQ. The CDR3 extends over 13 amino acids. CDR3 residues: CASSLDQDREQFF. In DNA, the CDR3 is TGTGCCAGCAGCTTAGATCAAGACAGGGAGCAGTTCTTC.

The chain links TRBV4-1 to TRBJ1-3, with D unclear. The germline gives CDR1 MGHRA, CDR2 YSYEKL. The V end was cut by 4 bases, the J end by 1 base, with 11 bases between. This CDR3 is built from 15 residues. The CDR3 nucleotides read TGCGCCAGCAGCCTAGGGTTCGGGTCTGGAAACACCATATATTTT. Its protein product is CASSLGFGSGNTIYF.